These T cell receptor beta chains were read from a single sample in a study of blood T cell repertoires in COVID-19. Generated by immunoSEQ multiplex PCR, the TCRdb table keeps only in-frame clones and is missing some. This sample has around 120,000 clones, with around 79% found just once. The sequencing sample was made of peripheral blood. These receptor sequences come from a man between 65 and 85 years old with acute or convalescent COVID-19. CDR3s include the opening cysteine and the closing phenylalanine or tryptophan. Fields, in order: CDR3 protein, CDR3 DNA, D gene, J gene, clone size, V gene. A D gene is named only where the DNA matches it firmly. Clone size is given for some rows only: seen once, a few or many times, or a class if the clone is expanded.

CDR3 protein: CASSRASGGDNEQFF; CDR3 DNA: TGCGCCAGCAGCCGCGCCAGCGGGGGGGACAATGAGCAGTTCTTC; D gene: TRBD2; J gene: TRBJ2-1; clone size: .; V gene: TRBV4-3
CDR3 protein: CASSYDSENRYTF; CDR3 DNA: TGTGCCAGCAGTTATGATAGTGAGAACCGCTACACCTTC; D gene: .; J gene: TRBJ1-2; clone size: few; V gene: TRBV6-6
CDR3 protein: CASSVGGMGEKLFF; CDR3 DNA: TGTGCCAGCAGCGTCGGGGGAATGGGAGAAAAACTGTTTTTT; D gene: .; J gene: TRBJ1-4; clone size: few; V gene: TRBV11-3
CDR3 protein: CAISGNTGSSEQFF; CDR3 DNA: TGTGCCATCAGTGGTAACACAGGGTCAAGTGAGCAGTTCTTC; D gene: .; J gene: TRBJ2-1; clone size: .; V gene: TRBV10-3
CDR3 protein: CASSEYMVRGSPLHF; CDR3 DNA: TGTGCCAGCAGTGAATATATGGTTAGGGGGTCACCCCTCCACTTT; D gene: .; J gene: TRBJ1-6; clone size: .; V gene: TRBV25-1
CDR3 protein: CASSLQPGQSPLHF; CDR3 DNA: TGTGCCAGCAGCTTACAGCCAGGGCAGTCCCCCCTCCACTTT; D gene: .; J gene: TRBJ1-6; clone size: few; V gene: TRBV7-2
CDR3 protein: CASSLRSGNNEQFF; CDR3 DNA: TGTGCCAGCAGCTTGAGGAGCGGGAACAATGAGCAGTTCTTC; D gene: TRBD2; J gene: TRBJ2-1; clone size: .; V gene: TRBV5-4
CDR3 protein: CASSPGTAESSNYGYTF; CDR3 DNA: TGTGCCAGCTCACCAGGAACGGCGGAGTCTTCTAACTATGGCTACACCTTC; D gene: .; J gene: TRBJ1-2; clone size: .; V gene: TRBV18
CDR3 protein: CASSLGSGTGGMFEQFF; CDR3 DNA: TGTGCCAGCAGCTTAGGCTCCGGGACAGGAGGGATGTTTGAGCAGTTCTTC; D gene: TRBD1; J gene: TRBJ2-1; clone size: .; V gene: TRBV7-2
CDR3 protein: CASSLPTGDSSYEQYF; CDR3 DNA: TGCGCCAGCAGCTTGCCCACAGGGGATAGCTCCTACGAGCAGTACTTC; D gene: TRBD1; J gene: TRBJ2-7; clone size: .; V gene: TRBV5-1
CDR3 protein: CASSQVVADGADGYTF; CDR3 DNA: TGTGCCAGCAGCCAAGTTGTGGCAGATGGGGCCGATGGCTACACCTTC; D gene: .; J gene: TRBJ1-2; clone size: .; V gene: TRBV4-2
CDR3 protein: CASSYVSPGATNEKLFF; CDR3 DNA: TGCGCCAGCAGCTACGTAAGCCCGGGGGCAACTAATGAAAAACTGTTTTTT; D gene: .; J gene: TRBJ1-4; clone size: .; V gene: TRBV5-1
CDR3 protein: CASSVLPTDRGLTGAGGYTF; CDR3 DNA: TGTGCCAGCAGCGTACTTCCGACCGACAGGGGGCTCACCGGGGCGGGTGGCTACACCTTC; D gene: TRBD1; J gene: TRBJ1-2; clone size: .; V gene: TRBV9
CDR3 protein: CASSLRRVESPLHF; CDR3 DNA: TGTGCCAGCAGCTTACGCAGGGTTGAATCACCCCTCCACTTT; D gene: .; J gene: TRBJ1-6; clone size: .; V gene: TRBV7-9
CDR3 protein: CASSLQGVVETQYF; CDR3 DNA: TGCGCCAGCAGCCTACAGGGAGTGGTAGAGACCCAGTACTTC; D gene: .; J gene: TRBJ2-5; clone size: .; V gene: TRBV4-1
CDR3 protein: CASSRGQGGEAFF; CDR3 DNA: TGTGCCAGCAGCCGGGGACAGGGGGGTGAAGCTTTCTTT; D gene: TRBD1; J gene: TRBJ1-1; clone size: .; V gene: TRBV7-8
CDR3 protein: CASSFDRGGSYEQYF; CDR3 DNA: TGTGCCAGCAGCTTCGACAGGGGAGGCTCCTACGAGCAGTACTTC; D gene: TRBD1; J gene: TRBJ2-7; clone size: .; V gene: TRBV7-2
CDR3 protein: CASSQWLDRDSGNTIYF; CDR3 DNA: TGTGCCAGCAGCCAGTGGTTGGACAGGGACTCTGGAAACACCATATATTTT; D gene: TRBD1; J gene: TRBJ1-3; clone size: .; V gene: TRBV3-1/TRBV3-2
CDR3 protein: CASRSGTVYQPQHF; CDR3 DNA: TGTGCCAGCAGGTCCGGGACAGTCTATCAGCCCCAGCATTTT; D gene: TRBD1; J gene: TRBJ1-5; clone size: .; V gene: TRBV28
CDR3 protein: CASSPARTSGGAQETQYF; CDR3 DNA: TGTGCCAGCAGCCCGGCCCGGACTAGCGGGGGGGCCCAAGAGACCCAGTACTTC; D gene: TRBD2; J gene: TRBJ2-5; clone size: once; V gene: TRBV5-4
CDR3 protein: CASSERAYSNYGYTF; CDR3 DNA: TGTGCCAGCAGTGAGAGGGCGTACTCGAACTATGGCTACACCTTC; D gene: .; J gene: TRBJ1-2; clone size: .; V gene: TRBV6-1
CDR3 protein: CASSPRDHTEAFF; CDR3 DNA: TGTGCCAGCAGCCCCAGGGATCACACTGAAGCTTTCTTT; D gene: .; J gene: TRBJ1-1; clone size: .; V gene: TRBV3-1/TRBV3-2
CDR3 protein: CASSLGTVEGQPQHF; CDR3 DNA: TGCGCCAGCAGCTTGGGGACAGTTGAAGGTCAGCCCCAGCATTTT; D gene: .; J gene: TRBJ1-5; clone size: .; V gene: TRBV5-1
CDR3 protein: CASSQQGFNTEAFF; CDR3 DNA: TGTGCCAGCAGCCAACAGGGTTTCAACACTGAAGCTTTCTTT; D gene: .; J gene: TRBJ1-1; clone size: .; V gene: TRBV2
CDR3 protein: CRTGGGYGYTF; CDR3 DNA: TGCCGCACCGGGGGGGGTTATGGCTACACCTTC; D gene: .; J gene: TRBJ1-2; clone size: .; V gene: TRBV6-4
CDR3 protein: CASSFGQGGSTGELFF; CDR3 DNA: TGTGCCAGCAGCTTCGGACAGGGTGGAAGCACCGGGGAGCTGTTTTTT; D gene: TRBD1; J gene: TRBJ2-2; clone size: .; V gene: TRBV9
CDR3 protein: CASSLLRGQYTGELFF; CDR3 DNA: TGTGCCAGCAGCTTATTGAGGGGGCAGTACACCGGGGAGCTGTTTTTT; D gene: TRBD1; J gene: TRBJ2-2; clone size: .; V gene: TRBV7-9
CDR3 protein: CASSPRRSETQYF; CDR3 DNA: TGTGCCAGCAGTCCCCGCAGGTCAGAGACCCAGTACTTC; D gene: .; J gene: TRBJ2-5; clone size: .; V gene: TRBV27
CDR3 protein: CASSELWQGIDGGYTF; CDR3 DNA: TGTGCCAGCAGTGAACTCTGGCAGGGTATAGATGGTGGCTACACCTTC; D gene: .; J gene: TRBJ1-2; clone size: .; V gene: TRBV2
CDR3 protein: CASSQWTGGRSHSYNSPLHF; CDR3 DNA: TGCGCCAGCAGCCAGTGGACCGGGGGGAGGTCTCACTCCTATAATTCACCCCTCCACTTT; D gene: .; J gene: TRBJ1-6; clone size: few; V gene: TRBV4-3
CDR3 protein: CASNMAGGPLEQYF; CDR3 DNA: TGTGCCAGCAATATGGCGGGGGGACCCCTCGAGCAGTACTTC; D gene: TRBD2; J gene: TRBJ2-7; clone size: .; V gene: TRBV14
CDR3 protein: CASSLVGDNEQFF; CDR3 DNA: TGTGCCAGCAGCTTAGTTGGAGACAATGAGCAGTTCTTC; D gene: .; J gene: TRBJ2-1; clone size: once; V gene: TRBV7-6
CDR3 protein: CASSQVSKEEAFF; CDR3 DNA: TGTGCCAGCAGCCAAGTCAGTAAGGAGGAAGCTTTCTTT; D gene: .; J gene: TRBJ1-1; clone size: .; V gene: TRBV3-1/TRBV3-2
CDR3 protein: CASSVVPRLAGGPEEQFF; CDR3 DNA: TGTGCCAGCAGCGTAGTTCCCCGACTAGCGGGGGGCCCAGAGGAGCAGTTCTTC; D gene: TRBD2; J gene: TRBJ2-1; clone size: .; V gene: TRBV9
CDR3 protein: CSAPEGEKLFF; CDR3 DNA: TGCAGTGCTCCGGAGGGGGAAAAACTGTTTTTT; D gene: .; J gene: TRBJ1-4; clone size: few; V gene: TRBV20-1
CDR3 protein: CASSIGRGRGEKLFF; CDR3 DNA: TGTGCCAGTAGCATCGGGCGAGGAAGGGGTGAAAAACTGTTTTTT; D gene: .; J gene: TRBJ1-4; clone size: .; V gene: TRBV19
CDR3 protein: CASRLTANYGYTF; CDR3 DNA: TGTGCCAGTAGATTGACAGCTAACTATGGCTACACCTTC; D gene: .; J gene: TRBJ1-2; clone size: .; V gene: TRBV19
CDR3 protein: CASRPNYSYEQYF; CDR3 DNA: TGTGCCAGCAGGCCTAACTATTCCTACGAGCAGTACTTC; D gene: .; J gene: TRBJ2-7; clone size: .; V gene: TRBV2
CDR3 protein: CASSGGSNYGYTF; CDR3 DNA: TGTGCCAGCAGCGGGGGCTCAAACTATGGCTACACCTTC; D gene: .; J gene: TRBJ1-2; clone size: .; V gene: TRBV3-1/TRBV3-2
CDR3 protein: CASTVGLGHMNTEAFF; CDR3 DNA: TGCGCCAGCACGGTGGGGTTGGGGCACATGAACACTGAAGCTTTCTTT; D gene: .; J gene: TRBJ1-1; clone size: .; V gene: TRBV10-1
CDR3 protein: CASSLDRNQPQHF; CDR3 DNA: TGTGCCAGCAGCTTAGACAGAAATCAGCCCCAGCATTTT; D gene: .; J gene: TRBJ1-5; clone size: .; V gene: TRBV7-2
CDR3 protein: CASSLLFFRTGDYEQYF; CDR3 DNA: TGTGCCAGCAGCTTGCTTTTTTTTCGGACAGGGGACTACGAGCAGTACTTC; D gene: TRBD1; J gene: TRBJ2-7; clone size: .; V gene: TRBV5-5
CDR3 protein: CASSNTGENYGYTF; CDR3 DNA: TGTGCCAGCAGTAATACAGGGGAGAACTATGGCTACACCTTC; D gene: TRBD1; J gene: TRBJ1-2; clone size: .; V gene: TRBV6-6
CDR3 protein: CASSPTGGTGYTIYF; CDR3 DNA: TGCGCCAGCAGCCCAACGGGGGGCACTGGTTACACCATATATTTT; D gene: .; J gene: TRBJ1-3; clone size: .; V gene: TRBV5-1
CDR3 protein: CATSDAGTEDYEQYF; CDR3 DNA: TGTGCCACCAGTGACGCCGGGACAGAAGACTACGAGCAGTACTTC; D gene: TRBD1; J gene: TRBJ2-7; clone size: .; V gene: TRBV24-1
CDR3 protein: CASSLGPRDNQPQHF; CDR3 DNA: TGCGCCAGCAGCCTCGGGCCCCGGGACAATCAGCCCCAGCATTTT; D gene: .; J gene: TRBJ1-5; clone size: .; V gene: TRBV23-1